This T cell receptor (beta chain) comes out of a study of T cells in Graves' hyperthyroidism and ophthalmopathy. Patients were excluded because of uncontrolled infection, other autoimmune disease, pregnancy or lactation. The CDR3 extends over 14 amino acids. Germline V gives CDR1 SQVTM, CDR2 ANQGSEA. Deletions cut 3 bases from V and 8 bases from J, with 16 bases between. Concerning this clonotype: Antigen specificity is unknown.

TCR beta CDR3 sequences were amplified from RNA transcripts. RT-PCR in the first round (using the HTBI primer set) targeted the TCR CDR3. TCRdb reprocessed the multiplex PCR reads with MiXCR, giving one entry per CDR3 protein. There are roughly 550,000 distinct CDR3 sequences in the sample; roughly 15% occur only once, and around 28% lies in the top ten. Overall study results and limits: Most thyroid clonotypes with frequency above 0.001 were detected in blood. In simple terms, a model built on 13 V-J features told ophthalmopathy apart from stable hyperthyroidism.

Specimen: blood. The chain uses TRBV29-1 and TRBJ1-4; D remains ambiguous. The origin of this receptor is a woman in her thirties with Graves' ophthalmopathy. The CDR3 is CSVDLSGVREKLFF. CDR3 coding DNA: TGCAGCGTTGACCTTTCAGGAGTTCGGGAAAAACTGTTTTTT.